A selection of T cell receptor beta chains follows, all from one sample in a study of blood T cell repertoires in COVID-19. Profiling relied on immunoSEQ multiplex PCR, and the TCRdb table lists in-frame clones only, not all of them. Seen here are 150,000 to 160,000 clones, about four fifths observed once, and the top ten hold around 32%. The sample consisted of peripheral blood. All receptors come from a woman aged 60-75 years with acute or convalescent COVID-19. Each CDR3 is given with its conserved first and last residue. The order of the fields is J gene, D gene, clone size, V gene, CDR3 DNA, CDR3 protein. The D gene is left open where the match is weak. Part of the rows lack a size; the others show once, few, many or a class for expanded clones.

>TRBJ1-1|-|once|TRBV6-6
TGTGCCAGCCTCGGGACTAAATCCGGTGAAGCTTTCTTT
CASLGTKSGEAFF
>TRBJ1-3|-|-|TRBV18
TGTGCCAGCTCACAAGAGACAGGAACGGGAAACACCATATATTTT
CASSQETGTGNTIYF
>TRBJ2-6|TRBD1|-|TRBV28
TGTGCCAGCAGTCTTCCACTCTCGACAGGGGGGTCCTCTGGGGCCAACGTCCTGACTTTC
CASSLPLSTGGSSGANVLTF
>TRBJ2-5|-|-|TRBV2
TGTGCCAGCAGTGAAGGAGTAGCACAGACCCAGTACTTC
CASSEGVAQTQYF
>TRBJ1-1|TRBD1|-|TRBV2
TGTGCCAGCAGCCGAATGGGACAGGGTGAAGCTTTCTTT
CASSRMGQGEAFF
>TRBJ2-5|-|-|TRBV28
TGTGCCAGCTCAGCGTCACAGGGCAAAGAGACCCAGTACTTC
CASSASQGKETQYF
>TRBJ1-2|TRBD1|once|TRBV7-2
TGTGCCAGCAGCAAATTTGGGACAGATACTAACTATGGCTACACCTTC
CASSKFGTDTNYGYTF
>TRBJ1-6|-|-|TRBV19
TGTGCCAGTAACAACAGGGTGGAAGCCCTCCACTTT
CASNNRVEALHF
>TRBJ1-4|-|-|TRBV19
TGTGCCAGTAGTTGGAACCGGGACACCTCAAGAATTGAAAAACTGTTTTTT
CASSWNRDTSRIEKLFF
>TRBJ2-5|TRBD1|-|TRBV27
TGTGCCAGCAGTTTTGGAGGGACAGGCCAAGAGACCCAGTACTTC
CASSFGGTGQETQYF
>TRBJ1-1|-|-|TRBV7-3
TGTGCCAGCAGCTCATCGGCCGGGACTGAAGCTTTCTTT
CASSSSAGTEAFF
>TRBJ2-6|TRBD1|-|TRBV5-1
TGCGCCAGCAGCTCGCAAAACAGGGGGTTTGGGGCCAACGTCCTGACTTTC
CASSSQNRGFGANVLTF
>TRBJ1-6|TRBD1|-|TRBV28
TGTGCCAGCAGTTTAAGAGGGGGCTTTTCACCCCTCCACTTT
CASSLRGGFSPLHF
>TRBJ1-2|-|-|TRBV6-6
TGTGCCAGCAGTTACGCAGGGGACTATGGCTACACCTTC
CASSYAGDYGYTF
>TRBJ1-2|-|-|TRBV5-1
TGCGCCAGCAGCTCGACGGGACACAGAGAGGGAGGCTACACCTTC
CASSSTGHREGGYTF
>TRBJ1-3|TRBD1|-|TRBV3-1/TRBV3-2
TGTGCCAGCAGCCCCTTACGACAGGGACCCTCTGGAAACACCATATATTTT
CASSPLRQGPSGNTIYF
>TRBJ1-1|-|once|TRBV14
TGTGCCAGCAGCCGCCACCCGACAGGCTCCCCCACTGAAGCTTTCTTT
CASSRHPTGSPTEAFF
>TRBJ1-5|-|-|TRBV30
TGTGCCTGGAGTGGAGGAGGGAATCAGCCCCAGCATTTT
CAWSGGGNQPQHF
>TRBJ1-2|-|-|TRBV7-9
TGTGCCAGCAGCCCATCGACTTACTATGGCTACACCTTC
CASSPSTYYGYTF
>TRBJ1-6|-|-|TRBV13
TGTGCCAGCAGCTTACGACCGGGTGGAGGCCCCTATAATTCACCCCTCCACTTT
CASSLRPGGGPYNSPLHF
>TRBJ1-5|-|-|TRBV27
TGTGCCAGCAGCCCACTCGGGGGGGTTAGCAATCAGCCCCAGCATTTT
CASSPLGGVSNQPQHF
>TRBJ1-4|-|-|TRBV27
TGTGCCAGCAGTTATCCCAGTGGAAAACTGTTTTTT
CASSYPSGKLFF
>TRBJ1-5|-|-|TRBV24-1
TGTGCCACCAAGGCCTATTATTCACAGGGTGGTCAGCCCCAGCATTTT
CATKAYYSQGGQPQHF